These 27 T cell receptor beta chains came from one sample sequenced in a study of T cell changes during pregnancy in multiple sclerosis. Repertoires were generated with immunoSEQ multiplex PCR, while TCRdb's copy carries only in-frame clones and drops some. The data show approximately 70,000 clones, 90% to 95% seen once. This sample comprised peripheral blood, obtained in the second trimester of pregnancy. The receptors here all came from a female donor in good health, enrolled as a control in a pregnancy study.

This chain connects TRBV19 to TRBJ2-3; 11 nucleotides line up with TRBD2. Germline V gene data show CDR1 as LNHDA and CDR2 as SQIVND (reference sequence). V lost 5 bases, J lost 6 bases, and 10 bases stayed unmatched. The CDR3 loop spans 16 amino acids. The CDR3 spells CASSPLAGGPMDTQYF. The CDR3 DNA reads TGTGCCAGTAGTCCCTTAGCGGGAGGGCCTATGGATACGCAGTATTTT.

The CDR3 sequence is CASIPSTNTEAFF. CDR3 coding DNA: TGTGCCAGCATTCCGTCCACTAACACTGAAGCTTTCTTT. The chain is built from TRBV25-1 and TRBJ1-1; D is undetermined. Per the germline V gene, CDR1 is MGHDK and CDR2 is SYGVNS. This CDR3 region has 13 residues. V lost 7 bases and J lost 2, with 11 bases in between.

The genes are TRBV5-4 and TRBJ2-7; unclear D gene. This CDR3 is built from 11 residues. V lost 7 bases to trimming and J lost 5 bases, with 10 bases between them. Germline CDR1 is SGHNT and CDR2 is YYREEE (reference sequence). Here the CDR3 DNA reads TGTGCCAGCCGAGGCCTAGACGAGCAGTACTTC. Amino acid sequence: CASRGLDEQYF.

The chain is built from TRBV6-5 and TRBJ2-2; maybe TRBD2 (6 bases). V lost 6 bases to trimming and J lost 0 bases, with 8 bases between them. From germline, CDR1 is MNHEY and CDR2 SVGAGI. The CDR3 runs 14 residues. The CDR3 DNA reads as TGTGCCAGCAGGCCGGGGGCGAACACCGGGGAGCTGTTTTTT. Its protein product is CASRPGANTGELFF.

The chain is built from TRBV20-1 and TRBJ1-6; 8 nucleotides align to TRBD1. Looked up from germline, CDR1 is DFQATT and CDR2 is SNEGSKA (reference sequence). The CDR3 totals 11 residues. Trimming removed 6 bases from V and 10 bases from J; junction bases left unmatched: 2. The CDR3 protein is CSARQGSPLHF. The CDR3 region has the DNA TGCAGTGCAAGACAGGGGTCACCCCTCCACTTT.

The chain carries TRBV13 and TRBJ2-3; D possibly corresponds to TRBD2 (7 bases). Per the germline V gene, CDR1 is PRHDT and CDR2 is FYEKMQ (reference sequence). This CDR3 has 18 amino acids. Trimming left V 0 bases short and J 2 bases short, with 18 bases between. CDR3 protein: CASSLGIGTGGSTDTQYF. The DNA of the CDR3 is TGTGCCAGCAGCTTAGGGATCGGAACGGGGGGCTCCACAGATACGCAGTATTTT.

The gene calls are TRBV27 and TRBJ2-2, with D possibly being TRBD2 (5 bases). The CDR3 sequence is 16 residues long. The V end was cut by 6 bases, the J end by 2 bases, with 16 bases between. The V gene's germline CDR1 is MNHEY and CDR2 SMNVEV (reference sequence). CDR3 loop: CASSETPGSNTGELFF. The CDR3 coding sequence is TGTGCCAGCAGCGAAACCCCGGGGTCTAACACCGGGGAGCTGTTTTTT.

The V gene is TRBV7-8, the J gene TRBJ1-5, with D possibly being TRBD1 (5 bases). The germline V gene has CDR1 SGHVS and CDR2 FQNEAQ. V lost 0 bases to trimming and J lost 4 bases, with 13 bases between them. This CDR3 has 16 amino acids. For the CDR3, the DNA is TGTGCCAGCAGCTTAGCGGCAGGGTCAGTAAATCAGCCCCAGCATTTT. It codes for CASSLAAGSVNQPQHF. Using reference TRBV7-8 and TRBJ1-5 for the parts outside the CDR3, the full variable domain is GAGVSQSPRYKVAKRGQDVALRCDPISGHVSLFWYQQALGQGPEFLTYFQNEAQLDKSGLPSDRFFAERPEGSVSTLKIQRTQQEDSAVYLCASSLAAGSVNQPQHFGDGTRLSIL.

The chain links TRBV6-6 to TRBJ2-7, with 10 bases lining up with TRBD2. Germline CDR1 is MNHNY and CDR2 is SVGAGI (reference sequence). V was pared by 3 bases and J by 0 bases, with 2 bases of the junction left unmatched. This CDR3 comprises 15 residues. The DNA of the CDR3 is TGTGCCAGCAGTTATAAGCGGGAGGGCTCCTACGAGCAGTACTTC. This codes for CASSYKREGSYEQYF.

The chain combines TRBV4-2 with TRBJ2-3; D ambiguous. The germline V and J ends were trimmed by 4 bases and 2 bases, with 25 bases remaining between them. The CDR3 is 19 amino acids. CDR1 and CDR2 (germline): LGHNA, YNFKEQ. Here the CDR3 reads CASSPLSQSMGPPTDTQYF. In DNA form, the CDR3 reads TGTGCCAGCAGCCCCTTATCTCAGAGTATGGGCCCCCCCACAGATACGCAGTATTTT.

V and J are TRBV10-3 and TRBJ2-3, with D perhaps matching TRBD2 (5 bases). Germline assignment: CDR1 ENHRY and CDR2 SYGVKD. V shed 3 bases and J shed 4 bases, with 14 bases lying between them. CDR3 size: 15 residues. The CDR3 loop reads CAISDRSDLSDTQYF. CDR3 nucleotides: TGTGCCATCAGTGATCGTAGCGACCTTTCAGATACGCAGTATTTT.

This clone was observed once. CDR3 nucleotides: TGTGCCAGCAGCTCCTTTTACGGGGGGAGGACCTACAATGAGCAGTTCTTC. Its protein is CASSSFYGGRTYNEQFF. The chain employs TRBV5-4 and TRBJ2-1, with 7 bases matching TRBD2. The CDR3 has 17 amino acids. Germline CDR1 is SGHNT and CDR2 is YYREEE (reference sequence). The ends lost 3 bases at V and 2 bases at J; junction bases unmatched: 11.

V and J are TRBV29-1 and TRBJ2-7; D possibly corresponds to TRBD1 (5 bases). The CDR3 loop spans 13 amino acids. The germline gives CDR1 SQVTM, CDR2 ANQGSEA. V was clipped by 4 bases and J by 6 bases, with 16 bases between them. The CDR3 loop is CSVVAYLGLEQYF. The CDR3, as DNA: TGCAGCGTTGTGGCCTACTTGGGGCTCGAGCAGTACTTC.

This chain links TRBV13 with TRBJ2-7, with 9 nucleotides matching TRBD2. The germline V gene encodes CDR1 PRHDT and CDR2 FYEKMQ (reference sequence). The V segment lost 7 bases and the J segment 4 bases; nucleotides outside the gene matches: 8. The CDR3 covers 14 residues. The CDR3 DNA reads TGTGCCAGCACCTATAGCGGGAGTCGGTACGAGCAGTACTTC. As protein: CASTYSGSRYEQYF. Using reference TRBV13 and TRBJ2-7 for the parts outside the CDR3, the full variable domain is AAGVIQSPRHLIKEKRETATLKCYPIPRHDTVYWYQQGPGQDPQFLISFYEKMQSDKGSIPDRFSAQQFSDYHSELNMSSLELGDSALYFCASTYSGSRYEQYFGPGTRLTVT.

This chain connects TRBV18 to TRBJ2-7; possible D gene TRBD2, 6 bases. Germline loops: CDR1 KGHSH, CDR2 LQKENI. Trimming shortened V by 4 bases and J by 0 bases, and 10 bases separated the two germline ends. The CDR3 is made up of 14 amino acids. CDR3 region: CASSLSGFSYEQYF. The CDR3, as DNA: TGTGCCAGCTCACTTAGCGGCTTCTCCTACGAGCAGTACTTC.

The chain recombines TRBV5-1 with TRBJ1-1; 7 bases are shared with TRBD1. The V and J ends lost 1 base and 2 bases, in that order; junction bases with no gene match: 2. CDR1 is SGHRS, CDR2 YFSETQ, per germline. This CDR3 is 14 amino acids long. CDR3 sequence reads: CASSLTGANTEAFF. CDR3 DNA: TGCGCCAGCAGCTTGACAGGGGCTAACACTGAAGCTTTCTTT.

The chain joins TRBV11-3 to TRBJ2-1; 8 bases map to TRBD2. Germline CDR1 SGHNT, CDR2 YENEEA. This CDR3 is 15 amino acids long. V trimming: 5 bases; J trimming: 4 bases; junction bases outside the gene matches: 7. CDR3 amino acids: CASSRSGTTYNEQFF. The CDR3 DNA is TGTGCCAGCAGCCGTAGCGGGACCACTTACAATGAGCAGTTCTTC.

The CDR3 DNA reads as TGTGCCAGCAGTTCGGCTAGCGGTACCTACGAGCAGTACTTC. Amino acid sequence: CASSSASGTYEQYF. This chain uses TRBV6-5 with TRBJ2-7; TRBD2 matches 7 bases. Per germline, CDR1 MNHEY and CDR2 SVGAGI. The length of the CDR3 is 14 residues. The V and J ends lost 4 bases and 2 bases, in that order; junction bases with no gene match: 5.

CDR3 sequence: CASSLGRGQETQYF. CDR3 bases: TGTGCCAGCAGCTTAGGCAGGGGACAAGAGACCCAGTACTTC. The chain carries TRBV11-1 and TRBJ2-5; tentative D call: TRBD1 (6 bases). V was shortened by 1 base and J by 2 bases, with 8 bases between the two germline ends. CDR1 and CDR2 from the germline V gene are SGHAT and FQDESV (reference sequence). The CDR3 has 14 amino acids.

Here the CDR3 reads CASSKRADRDQPQHF. DNA of the CDR3: TGTGCCAGCAGCAAAAGGGCCGACAGAGATCAGCCCCAGCATTTT. The chain joins TRBV21-1 to TRBJ1-5; the table's D call TRBD1 went unverified against the DNA. TRBV21-1 is assigned pseudogene status. This CDR3 has 15 amino acids.

V usage is TRBV27 and J usage is TRBJ2-7, with 10 bases fitting TRBD1. Germline trimming cut 5 bases from V and 4 bases from J; bases unmatched to any gene: 11. CDR1 is MNHEY, CDR2 SMNVEV, per germline (reference sequence). This CDR3 contains 16 residues. The CDR3 coding sequence is TGTGCCAGCAGTCCTGTGGGGGGACAGGGGACTTACGAGCAGTACTTC. Translated, it gives CASSPVGGQGTYEQYF.

The V and J genes are TRBV9 and TRBJ2-5, with 12 bases matching TRBD1. The V gene end was trimmed by 3 bases and the J gene end by 5 bases; junction bases not matched to a gene: 11. CDR1 and CDR2 from the germline V gene are SGDLS and YYNGEE. There are 17 residues in the CDR3. The CDR3 coding sequence is TGTGCCAGCAGCGCGCCCGGGACAGGGGGCCTTTCGGAGACCCAGTACTTC. It is translated as CASSAPGTGGLSETQYF.

This clone was counted once. This rearrangement joins TRBV9 to TRBJ1-2, with unresolved D. Germline values: CDR1 SGDLS, CDR2 YYNGEE. The V end lost 0 bases, the J end lost 4 bases, and 13 bases lay between the germline ends. The CDR3 loop spans 15 amino acids. The CDR3 loop is CASSVGGSPIYGYTF. The DNA of the CDR3 is TGTGCCAGCAGCGTAGGAGGGTCGCCCATCTATGGCTACACCTTC.

The chain carries TRBV4-3 and TRBJ2-1; tentative D call: TRBD2 (7 bases). The V end lost 2 bases, the J end lost 3 bases, and 14 bases lay between the germline ends. Germline values: CDR1 LGHNA, CDR2 YSLEER. This CDR3 has 16 residues. CDR3 loop: CASSQLSGTNYNEQFF. DNA of the CDR3: TGCGCCAGCAGCCAACTGAGCGGGACAAACTACAATGAGCAGTTCTTC.

J is TRBJ1-1 and V is TRBV6-6; D is ambiguous. Trimming took off 7 bases at V and 1 base at J, with 13 bases between the two ends. This CDR3 has 14 residues. The germline gives CDR1 MNHNY, CDR2 SVGAGI (reference sequence). The CDR3 nucleotides read TGTGCCAGCATTTCACGGACTGGGAACACTGAAGCTTTCTTT. It encodes CASISRTGNTEAFF.

The chain combines TRBV4-1 with TRBJ1-2; a weak D match, TRBD1 (6 bases). The V gene lost 1 base and the J gene lost 4 bases, with 13 bases spanning the gap. Germline V gene sequence: CDR1 MGHRA, CDR2 YSYEKL. This CDR3 region has 15 residues. Here the CDR3 reads CASSQVSRGFYGYTF. The CDR3 bases are TGCGCCAGCAGCCAAGTTTCCAGGGGATTCTATGGCTACACCTTC.

The gene calls are TRBV9 and TRBJ2-2, with 9 bases identical to TRBD2. The V gene's germline CDR1 is SGDLS and CDR2 YYNGEE. The CDR3 sequence is 16 residues long. V lost 0 bases and J lost 1; bases outside the gene matches: 1. Here the CDR3 DNA reads TGTGCCAGCAGCGTAGGACTAGCGGAGAACACCGGGGAGCTGTTTTTT. As protein: CASSVGLAENTGELFF. The complete variable domain, with remaining parts taken from reference TRBV9 and TRBJ2-2, reads DSGVTQTPKHLITATGQRVTLRCSPRSGDLSVYWYQQSLDQGLQFLIQYYNGEERAKGNILERFSAQQFPDLHSELNLSSLELGDSALYFCASSVGLAENTGELFFGEGSRLTVL.